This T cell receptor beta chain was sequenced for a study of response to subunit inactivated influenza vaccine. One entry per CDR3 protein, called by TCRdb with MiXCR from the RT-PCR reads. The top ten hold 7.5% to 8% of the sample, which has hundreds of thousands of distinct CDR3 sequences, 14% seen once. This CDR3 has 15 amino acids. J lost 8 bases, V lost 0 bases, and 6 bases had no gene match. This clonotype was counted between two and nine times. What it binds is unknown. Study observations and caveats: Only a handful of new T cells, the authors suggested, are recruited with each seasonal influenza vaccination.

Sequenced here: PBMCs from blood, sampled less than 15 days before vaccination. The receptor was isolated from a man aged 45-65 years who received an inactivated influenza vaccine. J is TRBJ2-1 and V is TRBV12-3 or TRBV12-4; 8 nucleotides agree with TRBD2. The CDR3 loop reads CASSLAAGGGYEQFF. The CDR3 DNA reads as TGTGCCAGCAGTTTAGCGGCGGGAGGAGGATATGAGCAGTTCTTC.